This entry is about one TCR beta chain. The data are from a study of identical twins. The CDR3 sequence is 13 residues long. The V and J ends lost 6 bases and 10 bases respectively, with 17 bases between them. Germline V CDR1 and CDR2: SGDLS, YYNGEE. Using its own MiXCR run on the 5' RACE reads, TCRdb lists one record per CDR3 protein. There are 400,000 to 500,000 distinct CDR3 sequences in the sample; roughly an eighth occur only once, and 0.8% to 1% lies in the top ten. Another study also made use of these data, one on yellow fever vaccine responses in identical twins.

The TCR sequence derives from a young woman in good health. Sequencing used CD4+ T cells sorted from blood. The rearrangement uses TRBV9 and TRBJ2-1, with D perhaps matching TRBD1 (5 bases). CDR3: CASNKIGEMEQFF. CDR3 in DNA: TGTGCCAGCAACAAGATAGGGGAAATGGAGCAGTTCTTC.